The 4 T cell receptor beta chains reported below all come from one sample, sequenced in a study of T-cell reconstitution after alpha-beta-depleted transplantation in children. Unique molecular identifiers were used in preparing the TCRbeta library. TCRdb itself ran the PCR reads through MiXCR, one entry per CDR3 protein. In the table there are about 20,000 distinct CDR3 sequences, approximately 10% of which are singletons. The sample consisted of PBMCs from the stem cell graft donor, taken from the stem cell graft. The source of these receptors is a human donor who donated a stem cell graft to a child with chronic granulomatous disease.

This clonotype was counted many times. The gene calls are TRBV7-6 and TRBJ2-3; D possibly corresponds to TRBD1 (6 bases). The V gene lost 4 bases and the J gene lost 1 base, with 9 bases spanning the gap. The CDR3 is 14 residues long. Germline lookup yields CDR1 SGHVS and CDR2 FNYEAQ. CDR3 coding DNA: TGTGCCAGCAGCTCAGGGGCCCGCACAGATACGCAGTATTTT. Protein sequence: CASSSGARTDTQYF. The full variable domain, completed using reference TRBV7-6 and TRBJ2-3, is GAGVSQSPRYKVTKRGQDVALRCDPISGHVSLYWYRQALGQGPEFLTYFNYEAQQDKSGLPNDRFSAERPEGSISTLTIQRTEQRDSAMYRCASSSGARTDTQYFGPGTRLTVL.

This clonotype appeared many times. The DNA for the CDR3 is TGTGCCAGCAGCTTTAGGACACCCGGGACTAGCCACCCAGACGGTACTTACGAGCAGTACTTC. Translating gives CASSFRTPGTSHPDGTYEQYF. This chain links TRBV7-9 with TRBJ2-7; 9 positions match TRBD2. There are 21 residues in the CDR3. Losses at the gene ends were 3 bases for V and 4 bases for J; bases not matched to a gene: 25. Germline-derived CDR1 and CDR2 are SEHNR and FQNEAQ (reference sequence). Combining the CDR3 with reference TRBV7-9 and TRBJ2-7 gives the whole variable domain DTGVSQNPRHKITKRGQNVTFRCDPISEHNRLYWYRQTLGQGPEFLTYFQNEAQLEKSRLLSDRFSAERPKGSFSTLEIQRTEQGDSAMYLCASSFRTPGTSHPDGTYEQYFGPGTRLTVT.

This clonotype was recorded many times. The V call is TRBV6-5, the J call TRBJ2-7, with 7 bases fitting TRBD2. The CDR3 sequence is 13 residues long. The trim removed 3 bases at V and 6 bases at J, leaving 5 bases unmatched. Germline CDR1 is MNHEY and CDR2 is SVGAGI. CDR3 nucleotides: TGTGCCAGCAGTTATGTTGAGCGGGGCGAGCAGTACTTC. The encoded protein is CASSYVERGEQYF.

The chain recombines TRBV12-3 or TRBV12-4 with TRBJ2-1; TRBD1 matches 8 bases. CDR3 length: 15 residues. V dropped 6 bases and J dropped 7; count of bases not matched to a gene: 11. The CDR3 protein is CASRELPGGRNEQFF. CDR3 coding DNA: TGTGCCAGCAGGGAACTGCCAGGGGGCAGGAATGAGCAGTTCTTC.